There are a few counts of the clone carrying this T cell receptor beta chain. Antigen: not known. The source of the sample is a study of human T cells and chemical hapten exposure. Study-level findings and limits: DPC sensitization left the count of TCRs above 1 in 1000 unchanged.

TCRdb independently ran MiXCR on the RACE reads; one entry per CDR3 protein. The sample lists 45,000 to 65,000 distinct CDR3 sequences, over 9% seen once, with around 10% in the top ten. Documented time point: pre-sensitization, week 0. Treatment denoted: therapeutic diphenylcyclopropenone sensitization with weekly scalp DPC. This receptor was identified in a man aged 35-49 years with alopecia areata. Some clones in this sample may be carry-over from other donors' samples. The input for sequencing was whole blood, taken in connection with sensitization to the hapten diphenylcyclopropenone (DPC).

The CDR3 protein is CASSLDSGSTGELFF. The CDR3 DNA sequence: TGTGCCAGCAGCTTAGATTCCGGGAGCACCGGGGAGCTGTTTTTT. The gene calls are TRBV7-2 and TRBJ2-2; possibly TRBD2 for D (6 bases). CDR1 is SGHTA and CDR2 is FQGNSA in the germline V gene. The CDR3 loop spans 15 amino acids. The V and J ends lost 1 base and 4 bases respectively, with 10 bases between them.